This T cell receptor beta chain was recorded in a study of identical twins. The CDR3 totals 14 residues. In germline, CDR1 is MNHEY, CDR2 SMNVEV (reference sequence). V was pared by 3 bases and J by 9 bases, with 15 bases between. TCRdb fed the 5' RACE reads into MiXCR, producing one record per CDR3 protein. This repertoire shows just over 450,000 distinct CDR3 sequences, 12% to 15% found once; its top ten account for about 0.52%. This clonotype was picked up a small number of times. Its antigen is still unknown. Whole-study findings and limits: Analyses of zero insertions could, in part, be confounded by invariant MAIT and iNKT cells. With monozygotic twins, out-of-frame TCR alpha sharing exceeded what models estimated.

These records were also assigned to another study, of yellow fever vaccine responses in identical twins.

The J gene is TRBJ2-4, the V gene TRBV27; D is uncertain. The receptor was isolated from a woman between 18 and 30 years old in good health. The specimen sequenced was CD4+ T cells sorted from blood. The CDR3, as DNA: TGTGCCAGCAGTTTCTCTCTCCCGGCGTCCATTCAGTACTTC. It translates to CASSFSLPASIQYF.